This passage covers 32 T cell receptor beta chains from one sample sequenced in a study of T cells in Graves' hyperthyroidism and ophthalmopathy. RNA transcripts were the template for amplifying TCR beta CDR3 regions. The HTBI primer set drove a first-round RT-PCR of the TCR CDR3. TCRdb reprocessed the multiplex PCR reads with MiXCR, giving one entry per CDR3 protein. The profile shows some 210,000 distinct CDR3 sequences, about 15% of them singletons. The sample comprised blood. All receptors derive from a man over 45 with Graves' hyperthyroidism.

This clonotype was observed at least ten times. This chain links TRBV7-6 with TRBJ2-5; TRBD2 agrees at 8 bases. This CDR3 spans 12 amino acids. From germline, CDR1 is SGHVS and CDR2 FNYEAQ. J was trimmed by 5 bases and V by 5 bases; bases with no gene match: 1. CDR3 DNA: TGTGCCAGCAGCCGGGAGGGGGAGACCCAGTACTTC. This translates into CASSREGETQYF. The entire variable domain, with the rest obtained from reference TRBV7-6 and TRBJ2-5, is as follows: GAGVSQSPRYKVTKRGQDVALRCDPISGHVSLYWYRQALGQGPEFLTYFNYEAQQDKSGLPNDRFSAERPEGSISTLTIQRTEQRDSAMYRCASSREGETQYFGPGTRLLVL.

The chain has TRBV4-2 and TRBJ2-7, with D possibly matching TRBD2 (6 bases). V was shortened by 0 bases and J by 2 bases, with 14 bases between the two germline ends. CDR3 size: 16 residues. Germline V gives CDR1 LGHNA, CDR2 YNFKEQ. Here the CDR3 DNA reads TGTGCCAGCAGCCAAGATGCGGGACCGGGGGCCTACGAGCAGTACTTC. Protein sequence: CASSQDAGPGAYEQYF.

This clonotype was found many times. This sequence joins TRBV19 and TRBJ2-7, with 7 bases that match TRBD2. This CDR3 has 14 residues. Germline V lookup: CDR1 LNHDA, CDR2 SQIVND (reference sequence). J lost 0 bases, V lost 3 bases, and 2 bases had no gene match. This chain's CDR3 is CASSIRGDSYEQYF. The CDR3 nucleotides read TGTGCCAGTAGTATTCGGGGGGACTCCTACGAGCAGTACTTC.

V and J are TRBV12-3 or TRBV12-4 and TRBJ2-1; D perhaps matches TRBD2 (5 bases). This CDR3 has 15 amino acids. V was pared by 0 bases and J by 3 bases, with 9 bases between. CDR3 sequence reads: CASSLAGELYNEQFF. CDR3 bases: TGTGCCAGCAGTTTAGCGGGAGAGCTCTACAATGAGCAGTTCTTC.

This clonotype was found many times. The V gene is TRBV28, the J gene TRBJ2-1, with D perhaps TRBD1 or TRBD2 (6 bases each). CDR3 length: 14 residues. Trimming left V 5 bases short and J 4 bases short, with 12 bases between. Germline V gene lookup returns CDR1 MDHEN and CDR2 SYDVKM. The CDR3 here is CASSRGHHYNEQFF. CDR3 bases: TGTGCCAGCAGTCGGGGGCATCATTACAATGAGCAGTTCTTC. The full variable domain, with the rest looked up from reference TRBV28 and TRBJ2-1, is DVKVTQSSRYLVKRTGEKVFLECVQDMDHENMFWYRQDPGLGLRLIYFSYDVKMKEKGDIPEGYSVSREKKERFSLILESASTNQTSMYLCASSRGHHYNEQFFGPGTRLTVL.

This clonotype was recorded at least ten times. V usage is TRBV2 and J usage is TRBJ2-3; 10 nucleotides agree with TRBD2. V lost 1 base to trimming and J lost 3 bases; unmatched junction nucleotides: 7. There are 17 residues in the CDR3. Germline CDR1 and CDR2: SNHLY and FYNNEI. As DNA, the CDR3 is TGTGCCAGCAGTGAAGGGGTAGCGGGAGGTGTTACAGATACGCAGTATTTT. It specifies CASSEGVAGGVTDTQYF.

Many counts were recorded for this clonotype. The J gene is TRBJ2-5, the V gene TRBV11-2; TRBD2 might be the D (7 bases). From germline, CDR1 is SGHAT and CDR2 FQNNGV. The CDR3 contains 13 residues. V was trimmed by 1 base and J by 7 bases, leaving 10 bases between them. The DNA for the CDR3 is TGTGCCAGCAGCTTAGTGGGAGGGGGGACCCAGTACTTC. It yields the protein CASSLVGGGTQYF. Supplemented by reference TRBV11-2 and TRBJ2-5, the full variable domain reads EAGVAQSPRYKIIEKRQSVAFWCNPISGHATLYWYQQILGQGPKLLIQFQNNGVVDDSQLPKDRFSAERLKGVDSTLKIQPAKLEDSAVYLCASSLVGGGTQYFGPGTRLLVL.

This clonotype was counted many times. The chain combines TRBV6-2 or TRBV6-3 with TRBJ1-4; 9 positions agree with TRBD1. CDR1 MNHEY and CDR2 SVGEGT come from the germline V gene. The CDR3 runs to 15 residues. The J segment lost 5 bases and the V segment lost 8 bases, leaving 9 bases of the junction unmatched. CDR3 in amino acids: CASVLSGTGNEKLFF. CDR3 DNA sequence: TGTGCCAGCGTCCTCTCCGGGACAGGGAATGAAAAACTGTTTTTT.

In this sample, this clonotype turned up many times. The chain has TRBV20-1 and TRBJ2-2; D remains unclear. Trimming stripped 2 bases from V and 4 bases from J, with 8 bases between. CDR3 length: 13 amino acids. The V gene's germline CDR1 is DFQATT and CDR2 SNEGSKA (reference sequence). DNA of the CDR3: TGCAGTGCTAGATTTGGACCCACCGGGGAGCTGTTTTTT. It encodes CSARFGPTGELFF.

The chain combines TRBV5-4 with TRBJ2-5; 9 positions agree with TRBD1. With 4 bases clipped from V and 6 bases from J, the junction kept 7 bases outside the gene matches. The length of the CDR3 is 14 residues. Per the germline V gene, CDR1 is SGHNT and CDR2 is YYREEE (reference sequence). The CDR3 sequence is CASSRDRVRKTQYF. CDR3 sequence (DNA): TGTGCCAGCAGCCGGGACAGGGTAAGGAAGACCCAGTACTTC.

The V gene is TRBV5-1, the J gene TRBJ2-2; possible D gene TRBD1, 6 bases. CDR1 is SGHRS and CDR2 is YFSETQ in the germline V gene. The V end was cut by 4 bases, the J end by 6 bases, with 13 bases between. This CDR3 spans 14 amino acids. CDR3: CASSPTGQAGELFF. CDR3 coding DNA: TGCGCCAGCAGCCCAACAGGGCAGGCCGGGGAGCTGTTTTTT.

This clonotype was seen many times. The chain recombines TRBV6-2 or TRBV6-3 with TRBJ2-7; 8 positions match TRBD1. The V gene end was trimmed by 4 bases and the J gene end by 3 bases; junction bases not matched to a gene: 5. Germline CDR1 reads MNHEY; CDR2 reads SVGEGT. This CDR3 spans 14 amino acids. The CDR3 region has the DNA TGTGCCAGCAGTTTGGGACAGGCGATCTACGAGCAGTACTTC. Protein sequence: CASSLGQAIYEQYF.

This clonotype appeared many times. The chain uses TRBV27 and TRBJ2-2, with a possible D match to TRBD2 (6 bases). V was shortened by 1 base and J by 5 bases, with 11 bases between the two germline ends. Germline CDR1 and CDR2: MNHEY and SMNVEV (reference sequence). This CDR3 spans 15 amino acids. CDR3 amino acids: CASSLWRARTGELFF. CDR3 in DNA: TGTGCCAGCAGTTTATGGAGGGCAAGAACCGGGGAGCTGTTTTTT.

This clonotype was recorded at least ten times. V is TRBV18 and J is TRBJ2-3; 7 nucleotides line up with TRBD2. Per germline, CDR1 KGHSH and CDR2 LQKENI. There are 15 residues in the CDR3. With 4 bases clipped from V and 4 bases from J, the junction kept 8 bases outside the gene matches. CDR3 in DNA: TGTGCCAGCTCACTAGACAGCGGGAACGCAGATACGCAGTATTTT. This encodes CASSLDSGNADTQYF. Full variable domain (outside the CDR3, taken from reference TRBV18 and TRBJ2-3): NAGVMQNPRHLVRRRGQEARLRCSPMKGHSHVYWYRQLPEEGLKFMVYLQKENIIDESGMPKERFSAEFPKEGPSILRIQQVVRGDSAAYFCASSLDSGNADTQYFGPGTRLTVL.

The chain recombines TRBV7-3 with TRBJ2-4; 11 bases fit TRBD2. The CDR3 contains 16 residues. Germline V gives CDR1 SGHTA, CDR2 FQGTGA. V trimming: 5 bases; J trimming: 0 bases; junction bases outside the gene matches: 3. The CDR3 DNA reads as TGTGCCAGCAGCCTAGGACTAGCGGGAGCCAAAAACATTCAGTACTTC. It specifies CASSLGLAGAKNIQYF.

The rearrangement joins TRBV7-8 to TRBJ1-1; tentatively, D is TRBD1 (5 bases). The V end lost 1 base, the J end lost 1 base, and 16 bases lay between the germline ends. Germline lookup yields CDR1 SGHVS and CDR2 FQNEAQ. The CDR3 has 17 amino acids. The CDR3 reads CASSLGSGPTKNTEAFF. CDR3 bases: TGTGCCAGCAGCTTAGGTTCGGGGCCCACGAAGAACACTGAAGCTTTCTTT.

This clonotype was picked up many times. V usage is TRBV27 and J usage is TRBJ2-5; D is perhaps TRBD2 (5 bases). Trimming took 4 bases from V and 5 from J, leaving 17 bases between them. This CDR3 is 15 amino acids long. In germline, CDR1 is MNHEY, CDR2 SMNVEV (reference sequence). The CDR3: CASSSGSSSTETQYF. The CDR3 coding sequence is TGTGCCAGCAGTTCGGGGTCCAGCTCGACGGAGACCCAGTACTTC.

This clonotype has just a few counts. J is TRBJ2-2 and V is TRBV14; TRBD2 matches 7 bases. Germline V lookup: CDR1 SGHDN, CDR2 FVKESK. The CDR3 is 16 amino acids. With V trimmed by 4 bases and J by 6 bases, 11 bases remained unmatched. CDR3 sequence (DNA): TGTGCCAGCAGCCCCCTGGGAGGGTTTAGCGCCGGGGAGCTGTTTTTT. It is translated as CASSPLGGFSAGELFF.

This clonotype was counted a few times. The chain has TRBV16 and TRBJ2-1; D is uncertain. Germline lookup yields CDR1 KGHSY and CDR2 FQNENV. V was trimmed by 4 bases and J by 9 bases, leaving 7 bases between them. The CDR3 sequence is 11 residues long. CDR3 DNA sequence: TGTGCCAGCAGCCCCTGGGCTGAGCAGTTCTTC. It is translated as CASSPWAEQFF.

This clonotype showed up just a few times. Given a much more abundant clone one base away, this may be a read error. The chain recombines TRBV15 with TRBJ1-2; a weak D match, TRBD1 (5 bases). The CDR3 has 14 residues. V was pared by 0 bases and J by 2 bases, with 7 bases between. Looked up from germline, CDR1 is LNHNV and CDR2 is YYDKDF (reference sequence). CDR3 coding DNA: TGTGCCACCAGCAGAGAAGGGACCAACTATGGCTACACCTTC. This translates into CATSREGTNYGYTF.

This chain connects TRBV6-1 to TRBJ1-5; TRBD1 agrees at 9 bases. V trimming: 3 bases; J trimming: 6 bases; junction bases outside the gene matches: 9. The germline CDR1 and CDR2 sequences are MNHNS and SASEGT. CDR3 length: 16 residues. CDR3 in amino acids: CASSDMGQGGGQPQHF. CDR3 DNA sequence: TGTGCCAGCAGTGATATGGGACAGGGAGGAGGTCAGCCCCAGCATTTT.

This clonotype was detected ten times or more. The chain carries TRBV12-3 or TRBV12-4 and TRBJ2-7; 7 bases match TRBD1. J lost 3 bases, V lost 6 bases, and 8 bases had no gene match. CDR3 length equals 14 residues. For the CDR3, the DNA is TGTGCCAGCAGCTCACAGGGACAGTACTACGAGCAGTACTTC. It codes for CASSSQGQYYEQYF.

This clonotype has ten or more counts. CDR3 protein: CASMVSRQGGSGANVLTF. DNA of the CDR3: TGTGCCAGCATGGTTTCTAGACAGGGAGGCTCTGGGGCCAACGTCCTGACTTTC. The rearrangement links TRBV2 to TRBJ2-6; tentatively, D is TRBD1 (7 bases). Germline CDR1 reads SNHLY; CDR2 reads FYNNEI. This CDR3 is built from 18 residues. Trimming pared 7 bases from V and 0 bases from J, leaving 19 bases between.

The V gene is TRBV28, the J gene TRBJ2-5; possibly TRBD1 for D (6 bases). CDR1 and CDR2 (germline): MDHEN, SYDVKM. The CDR3 is made up of 15 amino acids. The V gene lost 5 bases and the J gene lost 5 bases, with 18 bases spanning the gap. The CDR3 coding sequence is TGTGCCAGCAGTGTAGACAGGTTAGGGACGGAGACCCAGTACTTC. Residues: CASSVDRLGTETQYF.

This clonotype appeared many times. This chain joins TRBV6-2 or TRBV6-3 and TRBJ2-2, with a weak D call TRBD2 (6 bases). The CDR3 has 13 amino acids. The V and J ends lost 4 bases and 5 bases respectively, with 8 bases between them. Looked up from germline, CDR1 is MNHEY and CDR2 is SVGEGT. CDR3 in DNA: TGTGCCAGCAGTTCACGGGAGACCGGGGAGCTGTTTTTT. It translates to CASSSRETGELFF.

The chain uses TRBV5-1 and TRBJ2-2, with 9 bases aligning to TRBD2. After removal of 4 bases from V and 4 bases from J, the junction contained 8 bases not matched to a gene. CDR1 and CDR2 from the germline V gene are SGHRS and YFSETQ. The CDR3 consists of 16 residues. The CDR3 DNA is TGCGCCAGCAGCCTTATAGCGGGAGTAGGCACCGGGGAGCTGTTTTTT. This translates into CASSLIAGVGTGELFF.

This clonotype was observed many times. This chain connects TRBV29-1 to TRBJ1-5; tentatively, D is TRBD1 (6 bases). The V gene's germline CDR1 is SQVTM and CDR2 ANQGSEA. V was cut by 6 bases and J by 0 bases, with 15 bases left in between. This CDR3 is 15 amino acids long. The CDR3 region is CSVELAGHSNQPQHF. The DNA for the CDR3 is TGCAGCGTCGAACTCGCGGGACATAGCAATCAGCCCCAGCATTTT.

This clonotype was seen repeatedly, ten times or more. The rearrangement joins TRBV3-1 to TRBJ2-1, with D perhaps TRBD2 (5 bases). Trimming left V 4 bases short and J 10 bases short, with 17 bases between. Germline V gene data show CDR1 as LGHDT and CDR2 as YNNKEL (reference sequence). The CDR3 is 14 residues long. The CDR3 DNA follows: TGTGCCAGCAGCCGCGCCTCAACCCCGGGGGAGCAGTTCTTC. Translated: CASSRASTPGEQFF.

This chain links TRBV4-2 with TRBJ1-4; D is unclear. The germline V and J ends were trimmed by 0 bases and 6 bases, with 14 bases remaining between them. Germline V gene sequence: CDR1 LGHNA, CDR2 YNFKEQ. The CDR3 is 16 residues long. Here the CDR3 DNA reads TGTGCCAGCAGCCAAGATTTGAGAAGAGTGGATGAAAAACTGTTTTTT. This gives the protein CASSQDLRRVDEKLFF.

This clonotype has just a few counts. The CDR3 protein is CASRHATGPNYGYTF. Written as DNA, the CDR3 is TGTGCCAGCAGGCACGCTACGGGGCCGAACTATGGCTACACCTTC. The rearrangement links TRBV6-1 to TRBJ1-2; D may be TRBD1 (5 bases). The V end was cut by 6 bases, the J end by 2 bases, with 16 bases between. The CDR3 has 15 residues. The germline gives CDR1 MNHNS, CDR2 SASEGT.

This clonotype was counted at least ten times. This sequence joins TRBV10-3 and TRBJ2-3; D unclear. CDR3 size: 13 residues. The germline V gene encodes CDR1 ENHRY and CDR2 SYGVKD. V was pared by 0 bases and J by 2 bases, with 3 bases between. This CDR3 reads CAISESNTDTQYF. The CDR3 DNA follows: TGTGCCATCAGTGAGTCGAACACAGATACGCAGTATTTT.

The rearrangement joins TRBV27 to TRBJ2-3; 9 bases are shared with TRBD2. V lost 5 bases and J lost 8; bases outside the gene matches: 11. CDR1 and CDR2 from the germline V gene are MNHEY and SMNVEV (reference sequence). The CDR3 length is 15 residues. CDR3 sequence reads: CASSMLAGSLGTQYF. The CDR3 DNA follows: TGTGCCAGCAGTATGCTAGCGGGAAGTTTGGGTACGCAGTATTTT.